Below, 2 T cell receptor beta chains from the same sample are listed, as sequenced in a study of T-cell reconstitution after alpha-beta-depleted transplantation in children. TCRbeta library preparation incorporated unique molecular identifiers. TCRdb ran MiXCR on the PCR reads and lists one entry per CDR3 protein. The repertoire holds about 200,000 distinct CDR3 sequences, roughly 7% seen once, with just over 5.5% in the top ten. The sample consisted of PBMCs, taken before TCRalphabeta/CD19-depleted stem cell transplant. Receptor source: a boy aged 2 to 9 with acute lymphoblastic leukemia, due to receive a stem cell transplant.

This clonotype was counted a few times. The V gene is TRBV6-1, the J gene TRBJ1-2; D possibly corresponds to TRBD1 (5 bases). V gave up 0 bases and J gave up 5 bases, with 13 bases separating them. The germline V gene has CDR1 MNHNS and CDR2 SASEGT. This CDR3 has 15 residues. The CDR3 sequence: CASSEALGGTYGYTF. For the CDR3, the DNA is TGTGCCAGCAGTGAAGCCCTGGGGGGGACTTATGGCTACACCTTC.

This clonotype was seen repeatedly, ten times or more. An end of the junction differs from the germline gene, which may be a read error. This chain joins TRBV20-1 and TRBJ2-5; either TRBD1 or TRBD2 may supply D (5 bases each). Germline CDR1 and CDR2: DFQATT and SNEGSKA (reference sequence). The CDR3 runs to 9 residues. DNA for the CDR3: TGCAGTGCTAGAGGGGGCTCGGGGTTC. This sequence encodes CSARGGSGF.